This T cell receptor (beta chain) was recorded in a study of control samples from healthy donors and cancer patients. Method: immunoSEQ multiplex PCR; TCRdb's copy keeps in-frame clones and lacks some. The table shows around 120,000 clones, with 90% to 95% occurring only once. This TCR was sampled from a man aged 50 or older with head and neck cancer. The sample consisted of PBMCs.

The CDR3 loop is CASSPSGNSPLHF. The CDR3 coding sequence is TGTGCCAGCAGCCCCAGCGGTAATTCACCCCTCCACTTT. The rearrangement joins TRBV9 to TRBJ1-6; D remains unclear. The CDR3 is made up of 13 amino acids. Trimming took 4 bases from V and 6 from J, leaving 8 bases between them. CDR1 is SGDLS and CDR2 is YYNGEE in the germline V gene.